The source of this T cell receptor beta chain is a study of cytomegalovirus exposure and HLA in healthy donors. Study at large: Within an early data release were about 80 million unique TCRs drawn from HLA-typed donors. Caucasian-associated ancestry cluster membership applied to about 77% of 300 to 450 genotyped donors. Study-wide findings and caveats: Among TCR beta chains, those listed as cytomegalovirus-associated numbered 164.

There are a few counts of this clone. As yet, its antigen is unknown. Amplification used 60 Vbeta primers and 13 Jbeta primers. Data came from immunoSEQ multiplex PCR; TCRdb stores just in-frame clones and leaves some out. The data contain tens of thousands of clones, around four fifths of them singletons. This clonotype was sampled from a human donor in good health. Source material: PBMCs.

CDR3 DNA: TGTGCCAGTACTCCTACGAGTGACTCTGGAAACACCATATATTTT. Translation: CASTPTSDSGNTIYF. The J gene is TRBJ1-3, the V gene TRBV19; D call uncertain. Trimming shortened V by 7 bases and J by 0 bases, and 13 bases separated the two germline ends. Germline CDR1 reads LNHDA; CDR2 reads SQIVND (reference sequence). The CDR3 consists of 15 residues. Supplemented by reference TRBV19 and TRBJ1-3, the full variable domain reads DGGITQSPKYLFRKEGQNVTLSCEQNLNHDAMYWYRQDPGQGLRLIYYSQIVNDFQKGDIAEGYSVSREKKESFPLTVTSAQKNPTAFYLCASTPTSDSGNTIYFGEGSWLTVV.